This TCR beta chain was identified in a study of cytomegalovirus exposure and HLA in healthy donors. The approximately 130-subject validation cohort, separate from the roughly 700-subject first cohort, included the donors. Worth noting for this clone: The target antigen is unknown.

TCRdb keeps only in-frame clones here, not all; method: immunoSEQ multiplex PCR. The table has 150,000 to 200,000 clones, 80% to 90% seen once. From germline, CDR1 is SNHLY and CDR2 FYNNEI. This CDR3 has 14 residues. Trimming cost V 3 bases and J 8 bases, with 13 bases left between them. Points from the study as a whole: The classifier was said to identify cytomegalovirus status with high specificity and sensitivity. The study designated over 150 TCR beta chains cytomegalovirus-associated.

The source is a woman aged 30 to 39 in good health and CMV-seronegative. Sequencing was performed on PBMCs. The chain links TRBV2 to TRBJ1-4; D call uncertain. The CDR3 here is CASSDYLGREKLFF. Here the CDR3 DNA reads TGTGCCAGCAGTGACTATCTGGGTCGGGAAAAACTGTTTTTT. The whole variable domain, filled in from reference TRBV2 and TRBJ1-4, reads EPEVTQTPSHQVTQMGQEVILRCVPISNHLYFYWYRQILGQKVEFLVSFYNNEISEKSEIFDDQFSVERPDGSNFTLKIRSTKLEDSAMYFCASSDYLGREKLFFGSGTQLSVL.